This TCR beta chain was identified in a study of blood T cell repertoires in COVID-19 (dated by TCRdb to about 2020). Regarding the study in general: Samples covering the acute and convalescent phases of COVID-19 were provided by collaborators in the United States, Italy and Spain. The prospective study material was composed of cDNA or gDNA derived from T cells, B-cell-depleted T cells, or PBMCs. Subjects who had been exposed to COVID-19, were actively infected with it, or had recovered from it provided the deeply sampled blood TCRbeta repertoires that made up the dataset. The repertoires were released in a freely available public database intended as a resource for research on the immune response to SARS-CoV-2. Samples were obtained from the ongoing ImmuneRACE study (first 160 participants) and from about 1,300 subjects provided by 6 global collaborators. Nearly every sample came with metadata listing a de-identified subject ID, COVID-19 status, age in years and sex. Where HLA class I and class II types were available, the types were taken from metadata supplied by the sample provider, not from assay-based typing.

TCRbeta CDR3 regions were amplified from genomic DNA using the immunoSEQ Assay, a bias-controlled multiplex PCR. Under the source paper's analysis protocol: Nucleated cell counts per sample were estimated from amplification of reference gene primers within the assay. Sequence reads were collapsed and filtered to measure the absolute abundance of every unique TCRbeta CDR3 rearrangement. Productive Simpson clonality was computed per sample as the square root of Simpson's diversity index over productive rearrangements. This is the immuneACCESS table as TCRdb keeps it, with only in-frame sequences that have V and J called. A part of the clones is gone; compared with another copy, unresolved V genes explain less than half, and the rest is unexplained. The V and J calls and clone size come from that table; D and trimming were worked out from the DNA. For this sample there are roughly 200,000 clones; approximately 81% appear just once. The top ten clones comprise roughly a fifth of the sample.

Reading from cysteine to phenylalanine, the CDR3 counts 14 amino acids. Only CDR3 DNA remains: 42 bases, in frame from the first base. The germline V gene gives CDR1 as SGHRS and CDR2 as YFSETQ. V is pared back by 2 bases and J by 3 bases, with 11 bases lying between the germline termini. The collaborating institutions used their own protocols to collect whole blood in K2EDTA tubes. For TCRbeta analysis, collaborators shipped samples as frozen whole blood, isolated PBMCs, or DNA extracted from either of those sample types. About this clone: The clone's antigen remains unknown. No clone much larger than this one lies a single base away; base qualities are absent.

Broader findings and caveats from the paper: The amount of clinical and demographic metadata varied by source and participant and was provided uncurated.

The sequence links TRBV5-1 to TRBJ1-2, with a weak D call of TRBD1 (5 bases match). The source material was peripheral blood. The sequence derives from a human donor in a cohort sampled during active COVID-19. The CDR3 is CASSFGGGDYGYTF. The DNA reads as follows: TGCGCCAGCAGCTTCGGGGGAGGGGACTATGGCTACACCTTC.